Below, 30 T cell receptor beta chains from the same sample are listed, as sequenced in a study of T cell responses to AZD1222 COVID-19 vaccine. Sequenced by immunoSEQ multiplex PCR; TCRdb stores in-frame clones only, minus some. The sample records around 180,000 clones, over 80% being singletons. The sequencing used peripheral blood, collected on day 0 of MenACWY control vaccination. These receptors were collected from an adult in good health.

The chain uses TRBV5-4 and TRBJ2-2, with 12 bases that match TRBD1. Germline V gives CDR1 SGHNT, CDR2 YYREEE (reference sequence). The CDR3 sequence is 19 residues long. The J segment lost 5 bases and the V segment lost 2 bases, leaving 13 bases of the junction unmatched. DNA of the CDR3: TGTGCCAGCAGCTTCAGATTTTTGGGACAGGGGGCTGGTACCGGGGAGCTGTTTTTT. Translated, it gives CASSFRFLGQGAGTGELFF.

The V call is TRBV2, the J call TRBJ2-3, with a weak D call TRBD2 (5 bases). Trimming left V 3 bases short and J 4 bases short, with 8 bases between. Looked up from germline, CDR1 is SNHLY and CDR2 is FYNNEI. This CDR3 contains 13 residues. CDR3 protein: CASSDLGADTQYF. Here the CDR3 DNA reads TGTGCCAGCAGTGATCTCGGGGCAGATACGCAGTATTTT. Filled out from reference TRBV2 and TRBJ2-3, the complete variable domain reads EPEVTQTPSHQVTQMGQEVILRCVPISNHLYFYWYRQILGQKVEFLVSFYNNEISEKSEIFDDQFSVERPDGSNFTLKIRSTKLEDSAMYFCASSDLGADTQYFGPGTRLTVL.

Worth noting for this clone: Other nucleotide sequences from this sample produce the same CDR3. The chain links TRBV28 to TRBJ2-3; TRBD1 aligns across 7 bases. Germline CDR1 reads MDHEN; CDR2 reads SYDVKM. V gave up 5 bases and J gave up 6 bases; unmatched junction bases: 2. This CDR3 spans 12 amino acids. The CDR3 reads CASSLQGDTQYF. The CDR3 DNA reads TGTGCCAGCAGTCTACAGGGGGATACGCAGTATTTT.

Points on this clone: Relative to the germline gene, one junction end is altered; a read error may explain this. The chain has TRBV5-8 and TRBJ1-4, with 9 bases lining up with TRBD1. Germline loops: CDR1 SGHTS, CDR2 YDEGEE. This CDR3 has 13 amino acids. This CDR3 reads CASSYTTGGERLF. DNA for the CDR3: TGTGCCAGCAGTTACACCACAGGGGGCGAAAGGCTTTTT.

J is TRBJ1-5 and V is TRBV7-2; 7 positions match TRBD1. This CDR3 spans 14 amino acids. Germline V gives CDR1 SGHTA, CDR2 FQGNSA. Unmatched junction bases numbered 5, after V lost 2 bases and J lost 7 bases. The CDR3 DNA follows: TGTGCCAGCAGCTTACGAGGGGGCGGGCAGCCCCAGCATTTT. Amino acid sequence: CASSLRGGGQPQHF.

The rearrangement links TRBV12-3 or TRBV12-4 to TRBJ1-2; unclear D gene. Trimming removed 7 bases at V and 3 bases at J, with 12 bases between. The CDR3 is 13 residues long. The CDR3 here is CASTPGRHYGYTF. The DNA for the CDR3 is TGTGCCAGCACCCCTGGCAGGCACTATGGCTACACCTTC.

The V and J genes are TRBV5-6 and TRBJ1-6; maybe TRBD1 (6 bases). Germline V gene lookup returns CDR1 SGHDT and CDR2 YYEEEE. V lost 3 bases to trimming and J lost 4 bases, with 14 bases between them. The CDR3 runs to 16 residues. The CDR3 DNA sequence: TGTGCCAGCAGCTCGGGGGGGCAAGGTTATAATTCACCCCTCCACTTT. As protein: CASSSGGQGYNSPLHF.

This chain uses TRBV7-2 with TRBJ1-1; D unresolved. With 1 base removed from V and 1 base from J, the gap between germline ends came to 4 bases. Germline CDR1 SGHTA, CDR2 FQGNSA. The length of the CDR3 is 13 residues. As DNA, the CDR3 is TGTGCCAGCAGCTTAGGTGAGAACACTGAAGCTTTCTTT. It specifies CASSLGENTEAFF.

V is TRBV21-1 and J is TRBJ2-7; TRBD1 reflects the table's D call only, with no check against the DNA. TRBV21-1 is an annotated pseudogene. CDR3 size: 17 residues. As DNA, the CDR3 is TGTGCCAGCAGCAAAGGGTGGGTGGCACAGACGGCTGTCGAGCAGTACTTC. It translates to CASSKGWVAQTAVEQYF.

The rearrangement links TRBV28 to TRBJ1-5; the match to TRBD1 covers 7 bases. The V gene's germline CDR1 is MDHEN and CDR2 SYDVKM. This CDR3 has 14 residues. The V gene end was trimmed by 6 bases and the J gene end by 0 bases; junction bases not matched to a gene: 2. The CDR3 reads CASRDRYSNQPQHF. In DNA, the CDR3 is TGTGCCAGCAGGGACAGGTATAGCAATCAGCCCCAGCATTTT.

DNA of the CDR3: TGTGCCACCAGCAGTAGCAGGGGGCGAAACTATGGCTACACCTTC. It yields the protein CATSSSRGRNYGYTF. The chain joins TRBV15 to TRBJ1-2, with TRBD1 identical over 8 bases. The CDR3 runs 15 residues. Per the germline V gene, CDR1 is LNHNV and CDR2 is YYDKDF (reference sequence). The junction had 5 bases not matched to a gene; V was cut back by 3 bases and J by 2 bases. Full variable domain (rest looked up from reference TRBV15 and TRBJ1-2): DAMVIQNPRYQVTQFGKPVTLSCSQTLNHNVMYWYQQKSSQAPKLLFHYYDKDFNNEADTPDNFQSRRPNTSFCFLDIRSPGLGDTAMYLCATSSSRGRNYGYTFGSGTRLTVV.

The V gene is TRBV7-2, the J gene TRBJ1-6; no clear D gene. V was clipped by 7 bases and J by 9 bases, with 19 bases between them. Germline V gene lookup returns CDR1 SGHTA and CDR2 FQGNSA. The CDR3 is 15 amino acids. CDR3 coding DNA: TGTGCCAGCACAAATACCGGAGAGGGCCGTTCACCCCTCCACTTT. This codes for CASTNTGEGRSPLHF.

This clone was observed once. The V and J genes are TRBV2 and TRBJ2-5; D gene uncertain. The CDR3 loop spans 13 amino acids. Trimming took off 3 bases at V and 4 bases at J, with 9 bases between the two ends. Germline V gene lookup returns CDR1 SNHLY and CDR2 FYNNEI. The CDR3 region has the DNA TGTGCCAGCAGTGAGGTGGGTGGAGAGACCCAGTACTTC. Amino acids: CASSEVGGETQYF.

The chain employs TRBV7-8 and TRBJ1-2; D is undetermined. Germline V CDR1 and CDR2: SGHVS, FQNEAQ. CDR3 length: 12 amino acids. Trimming stripped 5 bases from V and 7 bases from J, with 11 bases between. CDR3 DNA sequence: TGTGCCAGCAGCCCCCGCGCTAGTGGCTACACCTTC. Encoded protein: CASSPRASGYTF.

The rearrangement uses TRBV10-3 and TRBJ1-2, with 7 bases lining up with TRBD1. Losses at the gene ends were 7 bases for V and 6 bases for J; bases not matched to a gene: 14. The CDR3 spans 15 residues. Germline V lookup: CDR1 ENHRY, CDR2 SYGVKD. The CDR3 sequence: CAITDRKIGFDGYTF. The CDR3 bases are TGTGCCATCACGGACAGGAAAATAGGCTTTGATGGCTACACCTTC.

This rearrangement joins TRBV5-4 to TRBJ2-7, with TRBD2 matching 10 bases. The CDR3 runs to 16 residues. With 0 bases clipped from V and 2 bases from J, the junction kept 5 bases outside the gene matches. The germline gives CDR1 SGHNT, CDR2 YYREEE (reference sequence). This CDR3 is CASSLAGTSEAYEQYF. The CDR3 nucleotides read TGTGCCAGCAGCTTGGCCGGGACTAGCGAGGCCTACGAGCAGTACTTC.

The chain recombines TRBV19 with TRBJ2-7; the D gene is possibly TRBD1 (6 bases). Trimming cost V 6 bases and J 0 bases, with 15 bases left between them. The CDR3 covers 15 residues. CDR1 is LNHDA, CDR2 SQIVND, per germline (reference sequence). The CDR3 region has the DNA TGTGCCAGTAGCTGGGGCGACAGGAGCTCCTACGAGCAGTACTTC. Protein: CASSWGDRSSYEQYF.

The gene calls are TRBV3-1 (or the pseudogene TRBV3-2) and TRBJ2-2; the D is unclear. The length of the CDR3 is 15 residues. Looked up from germline, CDR1 is LGHDT and CDR2 is YNNKEL (reference sequence). V was clipped by 4 bases and J by 1 base, with 10 bases between them. CDR3 sequence (DNA): TGTGCCAGCAGCCTAAACAGCGAGAACACCGGGGAGCTGTTTTTT. The encoded protein is CASSLNSENTGELFF.

The chain joins TRBV28 to TRBJ1-1; 9 bases are shared with TRBD1. The CDR3 extends over 16 amino acids. Germline CDR1 MDHEN, CDR2 SYDVKM. J was trimmed by 0 bases and V by 4 bases; bases with no gene match: 6. In DNA form, the CDR3 reads TGTGCCAGCAGTTCTCCGGACAGGGGATTGAACACTGAAGCTTTCTTT. It is translated as CASSSPDRGLNTEAFF.

V and J are TRBV7-2 and TRBJ1-5, with 8 bases that match TRBD1. The germline gives CDR1 SGHTA, CDR2 FQGNSA. The CDR3 is made up of 15 amino acids. The J segment lost 3 bases and the V segment lost 5 bases, leaving 6 bases of the junction unmatched. CDR3: CASSQTGGHNQPQHF. The CDR3 nucleotides read TGTGCCAGCAGCCAAACAGGGGGTCACAATCAGCCCCAGCATTTT.

The chain combines TRBV3-1 (or the pseudogene TRBV3-2) with TRBJ2-4, with D hard to call. Looked up from germline, CDR1 is LGHDT and CDR2 is YNNKEL (reference sequence). Trimming left V 1 base short and J 3 bases short, with 10 bases between. The CDR3 consists of 15 residues. The CDR3 is CASSQAPIGKNIQYF. The CDR3 DNA follows: TGTGCCAGCAGCCAAGCCCCGATCGGCAAAAACATTCAGTACTTC.

This chain uses TRBV21-1 with TRBJ1-5; TRBD1, the table's D call, lacks a check against the DNA. TRBV21-1 constitutes a pseudogene. The CDR3 is 15 residues long. In DNA, the CDR3 is TGTGCCAGCAGCAAAGGGGCATTGCCTAATCAGCCCCAGCATTTT. Translation: CASSKGALPNQPQHF.

The chain links TRBV19 to TRBJ1-4, with D hard to call. Germline CDR1 reads LNHDA; CDR2 reads SQIVND (reference sequence). The CDR3 extends over 15 amino acids. V lost 3 bases and J 2 bases, leaving 10 bases between the germline ends. DNA of the CDR3: TGTGCCAGTAGTATCGGCAGTAGGACTAATGAAAAACTGTTTTTT. Amino acid sequence: CASSIGSRTNEKLFF.

The chain couples TRBV4-3 to TRBJ2-1; possibly TRBD1 for D (6 bases). CDR1 and CDR2 (germline): LGHNA, YSLEER. V shed 0 bases and J shed 2 bases, with 11 bases lying between them. The CDR3 length is 16 residues. CDR3 residues: CASSQDPPGAYNEQFF. As DNA, the CDR3 is TGCGCCAGCAGCCAAGACCCCCCAGGGGCCTACAATGAGCAGTTCTTC.

The chain is built from TRBV12-3 or TRBV12-4 and TRBJ1-1; the D gene is possibly TRBD1 (5 bases). This CDR3 spans 11 amino acids. V shed 6 bases and J shed 10 bases, with 12 bases lying between them. The CDR3: CASRTGQRAFF. Written as DNA, the CDR3 is TGTGCCAGCAGGACGGGGCAGAGAGCTTTCTTT.

V gene TRBV28 combines with J gene TRBJ2-7; TRBD1 is a possible D gene (5 bases). CDR3 length equals 14 residues. Germline values: CDR1 MDHEN, CDR2 SYDVKM. Trimming took 6 bases from V and 3 from J, leaving 15 bases between them. The CDR3: CASRPQGNVYEQYF. CDR3 coding DNA: TGTGCCAGCAGGCCTCAGGGTAACGTCTACGAGCAGTACTTC.

This chain joins TRBV28 and TRBJ2-2; 9 nucleotides agree with TRBD1. CDR1 and CDR2 (germline): MDHEN, SYDVKM. The CDR3 totals 15 residues. The ends lost 5 bases at V and 7 bases at J; junction bases unmatched: 8. The CDR3 reads CASSTGTGRHGELFF. Here the CDR3 DNA reads TGTGCCAGCAGTACCGGGACAGGGAGGCACGGGGAGCTGTTTTTT.

The chain links TRBV3-1 (or the pseudogene TRBV3-2) to TRBJ1-2; 9 nucleotides match TRBD1. The CDR3 loop spans 15 amino acids. Germline CDR1 is LGHDT and CDR2 is YNNKEL (reference sequence). With 4 bases clipped from V and 6 bases from J, the junction kept 9 bases outside the gene matches. The DNA of the CDR3 is TGTGCCAGCAGCCCTAGGGGGGACAGGGACCATGGCTACACCTTC. The encoded protein is CASSPRGDRDHGYTF.

The chain couples TRBV19 to TRBJ2-2; possibly TRBD2 for D (7 bases). Deletions cut 10 bases from V and 3 bases from J, with 18 bases between. Looked up from germline, CDR1 is LNHDA and CDR2 is SQIVND (reference sequence). The CDR3 extends over 15 amino acids. The CDR3 sequence is CATTLGGLYTGELFF. The CDR3 DNA sequence: TGTGCCACCACCCTCGGGGGGCTCTACACCGGGGAGCTGTTTTTT.

The CDR3 DNA reads TGTGCCAGCAGTTCGGGATCGTTTGGGAGAAAGCAGTACTTC. This translates into CASSSGSFGRKQYF. This chain connects TRBV28 to TRBJ2-7; D perhaps matches TRBD2 (5 bases). The CDR3 spans 14 residues. V was clipped by 4 bases and J by 8 bases, with 18 bases between them. Germline V gene data show CDR1 as MDHEN and CDR2 as SYDVKM.